This paragraph covers one TCR beta chain sequence. The antigen is undetermined. The data were obtained in a study of cytomegalovirus exposure and HLA in healthy donors. Notes on the study in general: In a later analysis, HLA-associated TCR beta chains were more clonally expanded than equally common others. An analysis done earlier found most TCR beta V segments productive about 87% or about 30% of the time. Association of a missense DCLRE1C variant with TCR beta V- and J-gene trimming was reported in a later analysis.

At collection, donors were nominally healthy, but unrecorded immune exposures were probable. The PCR made use of 60 Vbeta and 13 Jbeta primers. Generated by immunoSEQ multiplex PCR, the TCRdb table keeps only in-frame clones and is missing some. The repertoire consists of fewer than 200,000 clones, with approximately 84% occurring once and the leading ten covering just over 4.5%. This sequence was found in a woman aged 45-60 years in good health and CMV-seropositive. Sequencing was done on a sample of PBMCs.

The CDR3 coding sequence is TGTGCCAGCAGTGAAGCGCGGGGTCAAGTAGGCTATGGCTACACCTTC. This encodes CASSEARGQVGYGYTF. The rearrangement links TRBV6-1 to TRBJ1-2; D gene unclear. Trimming pared 0 bases from V and 4 bases from J, leaving 15 bases between. This CDR3 is 16 amino acids long. Germline CDR1 reads MNHNS; CDR2 reads SASEGT.